A single T cell receptor (beta chain) is shown here with its context. Its antigen target is currently unknown. Base qualities are not recorded, but no much larger clone differs from it by a single base. This entry comes from a study of cytomegalovirus exposure and HLA in healthy donors (dated by TCRdb to 2017 to 2019). Background on the whole study: An earlier analysis of approximately 640 of the donors reported more than 250 Gb of sequence data and 117 million unique TCR beta sequences from some 180 million T cells. In a later genetic analysis, genome-wide SNP genotypes for about 65% of the roughly 700 donors were used, and that subset was treated as a discovery cohort. The genetic ancestry cluster associated with self-reported Caucasian donors included 80% to 90% of the roughly 400 genotyped donors. In the later analysis, no new phenotypic data were used to find candidate immune exposures; instead, reliance was placed on TCR beta sequences and their occurrence across donors. A later analysis re-analyzed previously published TCR beta repertoires from 500 to 700 donors and added high-resolution HLA genotyping to study TCR occurrence patterns. The aim of the study was to test whether cataloging public T cell receptors could identify signatures of past pathogen exposure. To decide whether each TCR beta V gene segment behaved as functional or pseudogenic, an earlier analysis of some 540 of the donors relied on high-throughput TCR beta sequencing. The number of donors typed differed by locus, with about 629-630 for A, B, C, DRB1 and DQB1, roughly 520 for DQA1, 606 for DPA1, and approximately 470 for DPB1. Alongside the repertoire data, information on donor age, sex, ethnicity and CMV serostatus was compiled. To predict cytomegalovirus infection status, the study combined high-throughput TCR immunosequencing, statistical association of individual TCRs with disease status, and machine learning. Four or five DR-DQ haplotypes were handled as single units for association and clustering because linkage in the cohort was strong. Using immunosequencing, the study profiled T cell repertoires from about 610 subjects and related those repertoires to cytomegalovirus serostatus. Among roughly 400 genotyped donors of the cohort, an average of about 240,000 unique TCR beta nucleotide sequences were sequenced per donor, around 20% of them non-productive. All discovery cohort repertoires had been generated on a single sequencing platform. Both class I and class II loci were covered by HLA typing, at four-digit resolution. An early release that covered about 600 HLA-typed donors contained about 300 gigabases of sequencing data and roughly 84 million unique TCR sequences. In addition to the first cohort of approximately 650 subjects, a separate validation cohort of 130 or so different subjects was used. Study-wide findings and limitations: A later genetic analysis associated a missense DCLRE1C variant with V-gene and J-gene trimming of TCR beta chains, and an independent cohort replicated the association. Because the 87-base-pair reads could not distinguish some IMGT-functional V segments, including TRBV6-2 and TRBV6-3, those segments were excluded. This cohort had only TCR beta chains sequenced, and the lack of alpha or paired-chain data limited which features could be detected. Because counts were too low, 15 to 20 rarely observed V segments, including chromosome 9 orphons, were excluded from the earlier analysis of 587 of the donors. Because some donors lacked HLA typing at each locus, the association tests relied only on the typed subset. Most TCR sequences were observed very rarely across donors, whereas some public TCRs were present in many individuals. Sequencing depth was assumed to be roughly uniform across donors in the presence/absence analyses, though that assumption may not hold. Linkage disequilibrium might explain the correlated functional status among segregating V segments, but an unknown experimental factor could not be ruled out. Compared with equally common non-associated chains, HLA-associated TCR beta chains in a later analysis were more clonally expanded and had lower generation probabilities. When HLA alleles, especially DR and DQ, strongly co-occurred, TCR associations were difficult to assign to individual alleles. According to a later analysis, TCR association rates differed among HLA loci, with DRB1 alleles showing the most associated TCRs and HLA-C alleles showing the fewest. Specific HLA alleles were associated with some 15,000 TCR beta sequences at a false discovery rate of 0.05 in a later analysis. Immune exposure information for the cohort was limited to CMV serostatus. A further reported finding was that TCR beta sequences accurately predicted the HLA-A and HLA-B alleles for most subjects in the first cohort. A later genetic analysis reported fewer N-insertions in productive TCRs among donors in an Asian-associated ancestry cluster than the roughly 720-donor mean. The classifier was reported to diagnose cytomegalovirus status with high specificity and sensitivity in both the original and validation cohorts. According to the authors, the approach could potentially be generalized to other disease states and immunological phenotypes. A total of roughly 160 TCR beta chains were listed by the study as associated with cytomegalovirus. According to a later analysis, parvovirus B19, influenza, CMV and Epstein-Barr virus appeared linked to several top co-occurrence clusters. A later analysis found that most CMV-associated TCR beta chains appeared HLA-restricted, with HLA associations seemingly driven largely by CMV exposure. In vitro tests confirmed that a few of the cytomegalovirus-associated TCR beta chains recognize cytomegalovirus antigens. The sequencing pipeline was judged likely to have produced a cluster of highly shared sequence variants as a technical artifact. Broadly in line with IMGT annotations, most TCR beta V segments showed up in productive rearrangements about 87% or about 30% of the time in an earlier analysis of roughly 590 of the donors.

Libraries were constructed by the immunoSEQ multiplex PCR assay. For the multiplex PCR, a mixture combining 60 forward primers for TCR Vbeta segments and 13 reverse primers for TCR Jbeta segments was used. Amplification of the CDR3 region of rearranged TCR beta genes was performed with a multiplex PCR assay on genomic DNA. The Illumina HiSeq System was used to sequence the amplified TCR beta libraries as 87-base-pair reads. In the original analysis: A later analysis tallied 80 million to 95 million unique TCR beta chains across the 600 to 700 repertoires, and around 9.9 million of those chains were shared by two or more donors. To remove PCR and sequencing errors, raw reads were error-corrected and collapsed into unique sequences using a nearest-neighbor algorithm that merged closely related sequences. To assign V, D and J gene segments, CDR3 sequences were aligned to IMGT reference sequences. Each retained sequence needed at least a six-nucleotide match to both a V gene segment and a J gene segment. A rearrangement was called productive if the CDR3 had no stop codons and remained in frame with V and J, and every other rearrangement was called non-productive. CDR3 was defined according to IMGT convention as the region running from the second conserved V-encoded cysteine to the conserved J-encoded phenylalanine. The earlier analysis of 550 to 650 of the donors excluded any sequence lacking an unambiguous match to a single V gene segment. An earlier analysis of a few hundred of the donors classified V segments as functional when productive rearrangements were above 56.7% and as segregating when the standard deviation between donors was above 5%. A statistical classification framework was developed to diagnose cytomegalovirus status using the catalog of TCR beta chain sequences. In a later analysis, TCR nucleotide sequences were compared against IMGT/GENE-DB human TR gene sequences so that V and J genes could be assigned. Using the TCRdist pipeline, a later analysis assigned CDR3 sequences along with most-parsimonious VDJ recombination scenarios. In a later analysis, every TCR beta chain was defined by the combination of its CDR3 amino acid sequence and its V-gene family, and reads without a unique V-gene family were dropped. A later analysis removed roughly 590 highly shared, low-generation-probability nucleotide sequences to deal with suspected cross-contamination and a sequencing artifact. For each public chain, a later analysis derived a clonal expansion index from normalized ranks of inferred template counts within each repertoire. Generation probabilities in a later analysis came from a VDJ recombination model fitted to out-of-frame rearrangements, and those results were checked against IGoR. In a later analysis, TCR-TCR, TCR-HLA and TCR-CMV co-occurrence was scored with hypergeometric tests, and a repertoire-size bias correction was applied to TCR pairs. To estimate false discovery rates, a later analysis permuted the HLA or CMV assignments 20 times. In a later analysis, co-occurring TCRs were grouped using DBSCAN, and TCRdist sequence similarity was added for clustering within HLA-allele-positive subsets. Repertoires with fewer than 30,000 or more than 120,000 public chains were left out of co-occurrence clustering, as were a handful of repertoires with anomalous nucleotide sharing. Sourced from immuneACCESS, this table was stored by TCRdb with only in-frame sequences that have V and J called. A share of the clones is absent; for the studies checked, an unresolved V gene accounts for under half, and the remainder has no known explanation. V, J and clone size were drawn from that table, and D and trimming were deduced from the DNA. The table for this sample lists 110,000 or so clones; 65% to 75% of them were counted only once. Around 4.3% of the sample goes to the ten largest clones.

The cohort comprised under 700 healthy bone marrow donors. Cohort members were all nominally healthy when sampled, although unrecorded immune exposures were likely present. The donor tested CMV seropositive, placing the donor among the 289 seropositive members of the cohort. Each donor provided a peripheral blood sample, and peripheral blood mononuclear cells were used for TCR beta sequencing. The Qiagen DNeasy Blood Extraction Kit was used to extract genomic DNA from the blood cell samples. CDR1 is given as SGHDT and CDR2 as YYEEEE, both from the germline V gene. The CDR3, cysteine through phenylalanine, is 15 amino acids long. Just the 45-base CDR3 DNA is kept, in frame starting at base 1. V is reduced by 3 bases and J by 1 base, leaving a spacing of 14 bases between them.

Sequencing input: PBMCs. The receptor chain draws on TRBV5-6 and TRBJ2-7; the D region possibly corresponds to TRBD1 (6 bases align). The sequence derives from a woman between 40 and 55 years old in good health and CMV-seropositive. The CDR3 reads as follows: CASSSLQGRSYEQYF. The sequence in DNA is TGTGCCAGCAGCTCCTTACAGGGCAGGTCCTACGAGCAGTACTTC.